These T cell receptor beta chains were read from a single sample in a study of cytomegalovirus exposure and HLA in healthy donors. Assay used: immunoSEQ multiplex PCR; TCRdb lists only in-frame clones, some missing. The repertoire holds some 70,000 clones, over 75% seen once, with 6.5% to 8% in the top ten. Sequencing was done on a sample of PBMCs. Receptors originate from a human donor in good health. Both conserved end residues are part of each CDR3. The D gene is left open where the match is weak. Clone size is stated in some rows and not others, as once, few, many or a class when expanded.

J gene	clone size	D gene	V gene	CDR3 protein	CDR3 DNA
TRBJ2-1	.	TRBD1	TRBV7-2	CASSSTGTGIHHEQFF	TGTGCCAGCAGCTCCACCGGGACAGGGATTCACCATGAGCAGTTCTTC
TRBJ1-5	.	.	TRBV19	CASSNRQEIQPQHF	TGTGCCAGTAGTAACCGACAGGAAATTCAGCCCCAGCATTTT
TRBJ2-5	.	.	TRBV7-9	CASSYFLGTQYF	TGTGCCAGCAGCTACTTCCTAGGGACCCAGTACTTC
TRBJ1-2	few	TRBD1	TRBV4-3	CASSQGTGEINYGYTF	TGCGCCAGCAGCCAAGGGACAGGGGAGATTAACTATGGCTACACCTTC
TRBJ2-5	once	TRBD1	TRBV10-1	CASSEGTGDGETQYF	TGCGCCAGCAGTGAGGGGACAGGCGACGGGGAGACCCAGTACTTC
TRBJ1-6	.	.	TRBV10-3	CAIGMQAQGNSPLHF	TGTGCCATCGGAATGCAGGCCCAGGGGAATTCACCCCTCCACTTT
TRBJ1-5	.	TRBD1	TRBV7-8	CASSSRQGVNQPQHF	TGTGCCAGCAGCTCCAGACAGGGGGTTAATCAGCCCCAGCATTTT
TRBJ1-2	.	.	TRBV10-3	CAISETLGAGGYTF	TGTGCCATCAGTGAGACCTTGGGGGCTGGTGGCTACACCTTC
TRBJ1-5	few	TRBD1	TRBV15	CATSRDPGQGYQPQHF	TGTGCCACCAGCAGAGATCCGGGACAGGGGTATCAGCCCCAGCATTTT
TRBJ2-7	.	.	TRBV5-1	CASSLEGTHYEQYF	TGCGCCAGCAGCTTAGAGGGAACTCACTACGAGCAGTACTTC
TRBJ1-5	few	.	TRBV6-5	CASSYRGVNQPQHF	TGTGCCAGCAGTTACCGGGGTGTCAATCAGCCCCAGCATTTT
TRBJ2-7	few	.	TRBV19	CASSTGDYEQYF	TGTGCCAGTAGCACGGGGGACTACGAGCAGTACTTC
TRBJ2-7	.	.	TRBV7-8	CASSLAAGEQYF	TGTGCCAGCAGCTTAGCGGCGGGCGAGCAGTACTTC
TRBJ1-2	.	.	TRBV6-1	CASSESGGLNYGYTF	TGTGCCAGCAGTGAATCGGGGGGACTTAACTATGGCTACACCTTC